A selection of T cell receptor beta chains follows, all from one sample in a study of shared clonotypes between healthy human individuals. Generated by immunoSEQ multiplex PCR, the TCRdb table keeps only in-frame clones and is missing some. The sample carries 1,400,000 or so clones, about 98.5% recorded once. The sequencing input was naive CD4+ T cells sorted from blood. All receptors come from a young man in good health. The CDR3 runs from the conserved cysteine through the conserved F or W. Each record gives: J gene, clone size, D gene, V gene, CDR3 DNA, CDR3 protein. A D gene is named only where the DNA matches it firmly. Clone size is given for some rows only: seen once, a few or many times, or a class if the clone is expanded.

J gene: TRBJ2-7
clone size: .
D gene: .
V gene: TRBV14
CDR3 DNA: TGTGCCAGCAGCCAAGGTAGGCGGGTCGAGCAGTACTTC
CDR3 protein: CASSQGRRVEQYF

J gene: TRBJ2-3
clone size: .
D gene: TRBD2
V gene: TRBV5-1
CDR3 DNA: TGCGCCAGCAGCTGGGGGACTAGCGGGAGAACGCAGTATTTT
CDR3 protein: CASSWGTSGRTQYF

J gene: TRBJ2-7
clone size: once
D gene: .
V gene: TRBV29-1
CDR3 DNA: TGCAGCGCCGACCGGGGGTACGAGCAGTACTTC
CDR3 protein: CSADRGYEQYF

J gene: TRBJ2-7
clone size: .
D gene: .
V gene: TRBV7-9
CDR3 DNA: TGTGCCAGCAGCTTAGGAGGGGATAGGCAGTACTTC
CDR3 protein: CASSLGGDRQYF

J gene: TRBJ2-4
clone size: .
D gene: TRBD1
V gene: TRBV5-1
CDR3 DNA: TGCGCCAGCAGACAGGGGCGGGAAAACATTCAGTACTTC
CDR3 protein: CASRQGRENIQYF

J gene: TRBJ2-5
clone size: .
D gene: .
V gene: TRBV5-1
CDR3 DNA: TGCGCCAGCAGCCCCGGACTACTGGGGTACGGAGAGACCCAGTACTTC
CDR3 protein: CASSPGLLGYGETQYF

J gene: TRBJ1-1
clone size: .
D gene: .
V gene: TRBV20-1
CDR3 DNA: TGCAGTGCTACGGGGGGCTTAGGAGCTTTCTTT
CDR3 protein: CSATGGLGAFF

J gene: TRBJ1-2
clone size: .
D gene: TRBD1
V gene: TRBV18
CDR3 DNA: TGTGCCAGCTCACCAAGGGACAGCTATGGCTACACCTTC
CDR3 protein: CASSPRDSYGYTF

J gene: TRBJ1-1
clone size: .
D gene: .
V gene: TRBV5-1
CDR3 DNA: TGCGCCAGCAGCTTAGGTGTCAACACTGAAGCTTTCTTT
CDR3 protein: CASSLGVNTEAFF

J gene: TRBJ2-7
clone size: .
D gene: .
V gene: TRBV5-8
CDR3 DNA: TGTGCCAGCAGCTTGTACAGGGTCTACGAGCAGTACTTC
CDR3 protein: CASSLYRVYEQYF

J gene: TRBJ2-5
clone size: .
D gene: .
V gene: TRBV25-1
CDR3 DNA: TGTGCCAGCAGTGAATGGCAGGGTAAAGAGACCCAGTACTTC
CDR3 protein: CASSEWQGKETQYF

J gene: TRBJ2-1
clone size: .
D gene: .
V gene: TRBV5-1
CDR3 DNA: TGCGCCAGCAGCTTGGCCCCCTCCATGAATGAGCAGTTCTTC
CDR3 protein: CASSLAPSMNEQFF

J gene: TRBJ1-1
clone size: .
D gene: .
V gene: TRBV5-1
CDR3 DNA: TGCGCCAGCAGCTTGAGGACCTTCGACACTGAAGCTTTCTTT
CDR3 protein: CASSLRTFDTEAFF

J gene: TRBJ1-2
clone size: .
D gene: .
V gene: TRBV4-2
CDR3 DNA: TGTGCCAGCAGCCATTTGGACTTAGCTAACTATGGCTACACCTTC
CDR3 protein: CASSHLDLANYGYTF

J gene: TRBJ2-1
clone size: .
D gene: .
V gene: TRBV23-1
CDR3 DNA: TGCGCCAGCAGTCCGGGACTCACCCCCAAGTTCTTC
CDR3 protein: CASSPGLTPKFF

J gene: TRBJ1-2
clone size: .
D gene: TRBD1
V gene: TRBV2
CDR3 DNA: TGTGCCAGCAGTCAAGGACAGGGCCAATATGGCTACACCTTC
CDR3 protein: CASSQGQGQYGYTF

J gene: TRBJ2-7
clone size: .
D gene: .
V gene: TRBV18
CDR3 DNA: TGTGCCAGCTCACCACTTTCCGCGGGAAAAGGGACCTACGAGCAGTACTTC
CDR3 protein: CASSPLSAGKGTYEQYF

J gene: TRBJ2-1
clone size: .
D gene: .
V gene: TRBV18
CDR3 DNA: TGTGCCAGCTCACCACCCACTAGCCGGGGCAATGAGCAGTTCTTC
CDR3 protein: CASSPPTSRGNEQFF

J gene: TRBJ2-1
clone size: .
D gene: TRBD2
V gene: TRBV14
CDR3 DNA: TGTGCCAGCAGCCAAGATGGGAGCGGGAGAGGGGAGCAGTTCTTC
CDR3 protein: CASSQDGSGRGEQFF

J gene: TRBJ1-5
clone size: .
D gene: .
V gene: TRBV29-1
CDR3 DNA: TGCAGCGTTGGAGGCAGCAATCAGCCCCAGCATTTT
CDR3 protein: CSVGGSNQPQHF

J gene: TRBJ2-7
clone size: .
D gene: TRBD2
V gene: TRBV7-9
CDR3 DNA: TGTGCCAGCAGCCCAAGGACTAGCGGGAGGGTAAACGAGCAGTACTTC
CDR3 protein: CASSPRTSGRVNEQYF

J gene: TRBJ2-1
clone size: .
D gene: TRBD1
V gene: TRBV5-6
CDR3 DNA: TGTGCCAGCAGCTCCCCCGGGACAGGGCTCAATGAGCAGTTCTTC
CDR3 protein: CASSSPGTGLNEQFF

J gene: TRBJ1-5
clone size: .
D gene: .
V gene: TRBV18
CDR3 DNA: TGTGCCAGCTCACGTGAGGGGATGGGCAATCAGCCCCAGCATTTT
CDR3 protein: CASSREGMGNQPQHF

J gene: TRBJ1-2
clone size: .
D gene: TRBD1
V gene: TRBV7-2
CDR3 DNA: TGTGCCAGCAGCTTAGCCATAACAGGGGCGGGATCGAGGTCGGGCTACACCTTC
CDR3 protein: CASSLAITGAGSRSGYTF

J gene: TRBJ1-2
clone size: .
D gene: .
V gene: TRBV19
CDR3 DNA: TGTGCCAGTAGCCCAAGGGGGACATCCAGTGTCAATGGCTACACCTTC
CDR3 protein: CASSPRGTSSVNGYTF

J gene: TRBJ2-1
clone size: .
D gene: TRBD2
V gene: TRBV6-1
CDR3 DNA: TGTGCCAGCAGAGTACTAGCGGGAGTGAACAATGAGCAGTTCTTC
CDR3 protein: CASRVLAGVNNEQFF

J gene: TRBJ2-1
clone size: once
D gene: .
V gene: TRBV28
CDR3 DNA: TGTGATTCTGACTACAATGAGCAGTTCTTC
CDR3 protein: CDSDYNEQFF

J gene: TRBJ2-1
clone size: .
D gene: .
V gene: TRBV7-2
CDR3 DNA: TGTGCCAGCAGGCCCAGGGGTTCGATGGACAATGAGCAGTTCTTC
CDR3 protein: CASRPRGSMDNEQFF